This T cell receptor beta chain is from a study of Graves' ophthalmopathy and Graves' hyperthyroidism. Study-wide results and caveats: The 13-signature model separated ophthalmopathy from stable hyperthyroidism at almost 90% sensitivity and about 80% specificity. Among expanded thyroid clonotypes above 0.001 frequency, most also occurred in blood.

The germline V gene encodes CDR1 DFQATT and CDR2 SNEGSKA (reference sequence). With 6 bases removed from V and 5 bases from J, the gap between germline ends came to 11 bases. The CDR3 covers 12 residues. Amplification of the TCR beta CDR3 regions used RNA transcripts (as template). The library came from an HTBI-primed first-round RT-PCR and a second-round multiplex PCR. TCRdb re-analysed the multiplex PCR reads in MiXCR, keeping a single row per CDR3 protein. The sample carries fewer than 650,000 distinct CDR3 sequences, 22% recorded once. Hyperthyroidism was new, under 2 months, in patients aged 18 to 65. This clonotype was recorded many times. The antigen is not known.

The specimen sequenced was peripheral blood. The chain couples TRBV20-1 to TRBJ2-4; D not resolved. The origin of this receptor is a woman aged 18 to 35 with stable Graves' hyperthyroidism. Some clones in this sample may be carry-over from other donors' samples. The CDR3: CSAPPGQNIQYF. The DNA for the CDR3 is TGCAGTGCCCCCCCCGGACAAAACATTCAGTACTTC.